A single sample is the source of the 20 T cell receptor beta chains below, sequenced in a study of shared clonotypes between healthy human individuals. The assay was immunoSEQ multiplex PCR, and TCRdb's table has in-frame clones only and misses some. The sample carries about 1 million clones, 65% to 80% recorded once. The source material was memory CD4+ T cells sorted from blood. Sample subset: CD45RA-negative fraction. Receptors originate from a man between 18 and 29 years old in good health.

The chain couples TRBV7-9 to TRBJ2-5; D possibly corresponds to TRBD1 (5 bases). V was clipped by 2 bases and J by 2 bases, with 15 bases between them. Germline-derived CDR1 and CDR2 are SEHNR and FQNEAQ (reference sequence). The CDR3 length is 16 residues. The CDR3 DNA reads as TGTGCCAGCAGCTTACTTCCCGGGCAGGGACAAGAGACCCAGTACTTC. This sequence encodes CASSLLPGQGQETQYF. Together with reference TRBV7-9 and TRBJ2-5, the CDR3 gives the full variable domain: DTGVSQNPRHKITKRGQNVTFRCDPISEHNRLYWYRQTLGQGPEFLTYFQNEAQLEKSRLLSDRFSAERPKGSFSTLEIQRTEQGDSAMYLCASSLLPGQGQETQYFGPGTRLLVL.

A word on this clone: Other DNA variants within this sample encode the same CDR3. The rearrangement uses TRBV29-1 and TRBJ2-1; 7 bases align to TRBD2. Germline CDR1 and CDR2: SQVTM and ANQGSEA. CDR3 size: 12 residues. Trimming took 4 bases from V and 4 from J; bases not matched to a gene: 1. The CDR3 region has the DNA TGCAGCGTTGGGCGGGGGTACAATGAGCAGTTCTTC. It encodes CSVGRGYNEQFF.

This chain uses TRBV2 with TRBJ2-2; tentative D call: TRBD2 (6 bases). The V gene's germline CDR1 is SNHLY and CDR2 FYNNEI. V lost 6 bases and J 6 bases, leaving 17 bases between the germline ends. The CDR3 spans 15 residues. The CDR3 loop is CASRDLRGGAGELFF. Here the CDR3 DNA reads TGTGCCAGCAGGGACCTCCGAGGAGGGGCCGGGGAGCTGTTTTTT.

The chain carries TRBV27 and TRBJ1-2; D gene ambiguous. Germline V gene lookup returns CDR1 MNHEY and CDR2 SMNVEV (reference sequence). This CDR3 is 10 amino acids long. V lost 1 base to trimming and J lost 6 bases, with 0 bases between them. CDR3 sequence reads: CASSLYGYTF. The CDR3 DNA follows: TGTGCCAGCAGTTTATATGGCTACACCTTC.

The gene calls are TRBV9 and TRBJ2-1, with 10 bases lining up with TRBD2. Per germline, CDR1 SGDLS and CDR2 YYNGEE. CDR3 length equals 17 residues. The ends lost 0 bases at V and 8 bases at J; junction bases unmatched: 11. CDR3 sequence reads: CASSVGLAGAANDEQFF. The CDR3 coding sequence is TGTGCCAGCAGCGTAGGGCTAGCGGGAGCAGCGAACGATGAGCAGTTCTTC.

This rearrangement joins TRBV21-1 to TRBJ1-1; the DNA was not compared with TRBD1, the D call given in the table. TRBV21-1 is a documented pseudogene. The CDR3 runs 19 residues. This CDR3 reads CASSKGEFGAIVMGTEAFF. DNA of the CDR3: TGTGCCAGCAGCAAAGGAGAGTTTGGGGCTATAGTAATGGGCACTGAAGCTTTCTTT.

About this clone itself: This same CDR3 is encoded by further DNA sequences in the sample. V and J are TRBV5-1 and TRBJ2-2; D call uncertain. This CDR3 is 14 amino acids long. The V end was cut by 2 bases, the J end by 1 base, with 6 bases between. Per the germline V gene, CDR1 is SGHRS and CDR2 is YFSETQ. As DNA, the CDR3 is TGCGCCAGCAGCTTCGAAGGGAACACCGGGGAGCTGTTTTTT. Its translation is CASSFEGNTGELFF.

The chain joins TRBV29-1 to TRBJ2-1, with 8 bases lining up with TRBD1. Germline V gene sequence: CDR1 SQVTM, CDR2 ANQGSEA. This CDR3 is built from 14 residues. V lost 6 bases, J lost 2 bases, and 6 bases stayed unmatched. CDR3 protein: CSVRKGQAYNEQFF. The CDR3 coding sequence is TGCAGCGTAAGAAAGGGACAGGCCTACAATGAGCAGTTCTTC.

The chain is built from TRBV7-9 and TRBJ2-2; D might be TRBD1 (6 bases). V lost 2 bases, J lost 4 bases, and 11 bases lay in between. CDR1 is SEHNR, CDR2 FQNEAQ, per germline (reference sequence). This CDR3 is built from 15 residues. The CDR3 protein is CASSLTGLVTGELFF. CDR3 sequence (DNA): TGTGCCAGCAGCTTAACAGGGCTGGTCACCGGGGAGCTGTTTTTT.

The rearrangement links TRBV28 to TRBJ1-1; 7 nucleotides match TRBD1. This CDR3 is built from 15 residues. With V trimmed by 7 bases and J by 6 bases, 14 bases remained unmatched. From germline, CDR1 is MDHEN and CDR2 SYDVKM. The chain's CDR3 is CASNKQGPWAAEAFF. DNA of the CDR3: TGTGCCAGCAACAAACAGGGGCCCTGGGCCGCTGAAGCTTTCTTT.

The V and J genes are TRBV19 and TRBJ1-2, with D tentatively TRBD1 (5 bases). Germline V gives CDR1 LNHDA, CDR2 SQIVND (reference sequence). The CDR3 has 11 amino acids. V shed 10 bases and J shed 8 bases, with 14 bases lying between them. CDR3 in amino acids: CATQGGGGYTF. CDR3 nucleotide sequence: TGTGCCACTCAGGGAGGCGGCGGCTACACCTTC. Combining the CDR3 with reference TRBV19 and TRBJ1-2 gives the whole variable domain DGGITQSPKYLFRKEGQNVTLSCEQNLNHDAMYWYRQDPGQGLRLIYYSQIVNDFQKGDIAEGYSVSREKKESFPLTVTSAQKNPTAFYLCATQGGGGYTFGSGTRLTVV.

This chain links TRBV9 with TRBJ2-5; no reliable D call. Germline V gives CDR1 SGDLS, CDR2 YYNGEE. V dropped 0 bases and J dropped 1 base, with 10 bases sitting between them. CDR3 length equals 15 residues. CDR3 in DNA: TGTGCCAGCAGCGTAGTAGGCGCTAGCCAAGAGACCCAGTACTTC. Translating gives CASSVVGASQETQYF.

This clone was picked up a small number of times. This sequence joins TRBV30 and TRBJ1-1; 7 bases line up with TRBD1. Trimming removed 7 bases from V and 1 base from J; junction bases left unmatched: 6. Germline assignment: CDR1 GTSNPN and CDR2 SVGIG (reference sequence). The CDR3 is 13 residues long. CDR3 coding DNA: TGTGCCTCGGCGGGACAGTCGAACACTGAAGCTTTCTTT. Translated, it gives CASAGQSNTEAFF.

This clone was found a few times. This sample includes further DNA sequences coding for the same CDR3. The genes are TRBV5-4 and TRBJ2-5; D not resolved. The germline gives CDR1 SGHNT, CDR2 YYREEE (reference sequence). V shed 3 bases and J shed 2 bases, with 2 bases lying between them. The CDR3 covers 11 residues. CDR3 nucleotides: TGTGCCAGCAGCTCACAAGAGACCCAGTACTTC. Translating it yields CASSSQETQYF.

The rearrangement uses TRBV28 and TRBJ2-3, with TRBD1 identical over 8 bases. This CDR3 comprises 15 residues. V lost 5 bases to trimming and J lost 2 bases; unmatched junction nucleotides: 6. Germline V lookup: CDR1 MDHEN, CDR2 SYDVKM. CDR3 loop: CASSTRQGYTDTQYF. The CDR3 bases are TGTGCCAGCAGTACCCGACAGGGGTACACAGATACGCAGTATTTT. The variable domain in full, completed from reference TRBV28 and TRBJ2-3, reads DVKVTQSSRYLVKRTGEKVFLECVQDMDHENMFWYRQDPGLGLRLIYFSYDVKMKEKGDIPEGYSVSREKKERFSLILESASTNQTSMYLCASSTRQGYTDTQYFGPGTRLTVL.

This chain's CDR3 is CASSGSGKTETQYF. The CDR3 DNA is TGTGCCAGCAGTGGATCAGGAAAAACGGAGACCCAGTACTTC. This chain uses TRBV28 with TRBJ2-5; D is ambiguous. The CDR3 loop spans 14 amino acids. The germline gives CDR1 MDHEN, CDR2 SYDVKM. The V gene lost 5 bases and the J gene lost 5 bases, with 15 bases spanning the gap.

The chain couples TRBV5-6 to TRBJ2-7; D possibly corresponds to TRBD1 (6 bases). CDR3 length: 19 amino acids. Germline V CDR1 and CDR2: SGHDT, YYEEEE. Trimming took 0 bases from V and 2 from J, leaving 24 bases between them. CDR3 region: CASSLGFDLLGTRPYEQYF. In DNA, the CDR3 is TGTGCCAGCAGCTTGGGTTTTGACCTTCTCGGGACACGGCCCTACGAGCAGTACTTC. Looking up the rest from reference TRBV5-6 and TRBJ2-7 gives the full variable domain: DAGVTQSPTHLIKTRGQQVTLRCSPKSGHDTVSWYQQALGQGPQFIFQYYEEEERQRGNFPDRFSGHQFPNYSSELNVNALLLGDSALYLCASSLGFDLLGTRPYEQYFGPGTRLTVT.

This chain links TRBV4-3 with TRBJ2-7, with TRBD2 matching 10 bases. The CDR3 sequence is 16 residues long. J was trimmed by 3 bases and V by 4 bases; bases with no gene match: 9. CDR1 is LGHNA and CDR2 is YSLEER in the germline V gene. The CDR3 loop is CASSRSLAGDIYEQYF. The DNA for the CDR3 is TGCGCCAGCAGCCGCTCTCTAGCGGGAGATATCTACGAGCAGTACTTC.

V and J are TRBV4-2 and TRBJ2-3; D possibly corresponds to TRBD2 (6 bases). This CDR3 has 13 amino acids. V lost 4 bases and J lost 6, with 11 bases in between. CDR1 and CDR2 from the germline V gene are LGHNA and YNFKEQ. CDR3: CASSPAAGDTQYF. Here the CDR3 DNA reads TGTGCCAGCAGCCCCGCTGCGGGGGATACGCAGTATTTT.

This clone occurred once. The rearrangement uses TRBV5-6 and TRBJ2-1; 9 bases fit TRBD2. CDR1 is SGHDT and CDR2 is YYEEEE in the germline V gene. J was trimmed by 4 bases and V by 2 bases; bases with no gene match: 4. CDR3 length equals 15 residues. The CDR3 bases are TGTGCCAGCAGCTTCAGCGGGGGGCCTTACAATGAGCAGTTCTTC. It codes for CASSFSGGPYNEQFF.